The 5 T cell receptor beta chains below were found in one sample sequenced in a study of OX40 agonist ivuxolimab in advanced cancers. Data came from immunoSEQ multiplex PCR; TCRdb stores just in-frame clones and leaves some out. The data contain about 46,000 clones, roughly 86% of them singletons. This material consisted of CD4+ or CD8+ T cells sorted from blood, taken in a trial of the OX40 agonist ivuxolimab. These receptors were taken from an adult with an advanced solid tumor such as melanoma, head and neck, liver or kidney cancer.

V usage is TRBV6-6 and J usage is TRBJ2-1, with D perhaps TRBD1 or TRBD2 (5 bases each). Trimming took off 8 bases at V and 0 bases at J, with 14 bases between the two ends. This CDR3 has 15 residues. Germline V gene lookup returns CDR1 MNHNY and CDR2 SVGAGI (reference sequence). The CDR3 loop reads CASRRGGSSYNEQFF. The CDR3, as DNA: TGTGCCAGCCGACGGGGCGGCAGCTCCTACAATGAGCAGTTCTTC.

The chain links TRBV5-6 to TRBJ1-1, with D possibly TRBD1 on 5 matching bases. Trimming took 0 bases from V and 1 from J, leaving 13 bases between them. This CDR3 contains 16 residues. Germline CDR1 reads SGHDT; CDR2 reads YYEEEE. The CDR3 loop reads CASSLVTGQSNTEAFF. The CDR3, as DNA: TGTGCCAGCAGCTTGGTTACTGGACAATCGAACACTGAAGCTTTCTTT.

This clone was observed a single time. The chain couples TRBV27 to TRBJ2-7; D call uncertain. Germline CDR1 MNHEY, CDR2 SMNVEV (reference sequence). V dropped 0 bases and J dropped 0 bases, with 6 bases sitting between them. The CDR3 runs to 14 residues. The CDR3 DNA reads TGTGCCAGCAGTTTATCGTCCAGCTCCTACGAGCAGTACTTC. Its protein product is CASSLSSSSYEQYF.

The CDR3 reads CATSIRGIVDTQYF. CDR3 sequence (DNA): TGTGCCACCAGCATCAGGGGGATCGTGGATACGCAGTATTTT. The chain employs TRBV15 and TRBJ2-3; 7 bases map to TRBD1. The CDR3 length is 14 residues. Germline V gene data show CDR1 as LNHNV and CDR2 as YYDKDF (reference sequence). Trimming removed 4 bases from V and 6 bases from J; junction bases left unmatched: 7.

The gene calls are TRBV14 and TRBJ2-2; the D is unclear. The V gene's germline CDR1 is SGHDN and CDR2 FVKESK. Trimming shortened V by 4 bases and J by 7 bases, and 19 bases separated the two germline ends. The CDR3 runs 16 residues. The CDR3 nucleotides read TGTGCCAGCAGCCCTTTATACGTGACAAGGTTCGGGGAGCTGTTTTTT. Protein: CASSPLYVTRFGELFF.